This TCR beta chain was captured by sequencing in a study of beta chain features in type 1 diabetes. Study as a whole: Healthy donors and patients showed comparable age, gender and cell yields.

Study-wide findings and caveats: Since sequencing was performed on cDNA, cells with high TCR expression could be over-represented. Among type 1 diabetes patients, VDJ junctions had fewer insertions and more deletions. Type 1 diabetes patients had TCRB CDR3s that were shorter (moderately but significantly so) in all four CD4+ subsets.

This clone occurred a few times. What it binds is unknown. The CDR3 covers 15 residues. Looked up from germline, CDR1 is SGDLS and CDR2 is YYNGEE. V gave up 3 bases and J gave up 5 bases; unmatched junction bases: 4. The investigators reverse transcribed all of the isolated RNA, so they sequenced expressed TCRB transcripts. Measured with immunoSEQ multiplex PCR; TCRdb has only the in-frame clones, and not every one. The sample holds around 130,000 clones, around 9% seen once. The rearrangement uses TRBV9 and TRBJ2-1; 11 nucleotides match TRBD2. The sequenced sample was central memory CD4+ T cells from blood. This sequence was found in a man aged 25 to 40 with type 1 diabetes. CDR3: CASSGLAGFHNEQFF. The CDR3 nucleotides read TGTGCCAGCAGCGGACTAGCGGGGTTCCACAATGAGCAGTTCTTC.